Sequencing of this T cell receptor (beta chain) was carried out in a study of blood T cells in healthy people across ages. General observations from the study: Diversity figures derived from one million T cells were judged to underestimate the true value.

This clonotype turned up a few times. Its antigen is not known. For the second PCR, which ran for about 7 to 11 cycles, a sample-barcoded 5' primer and a J-beta primer mix were used. TCRdb ran MiXCR on the 5' RACE reads and lists one entry per CDR3 protein. The table records some 880,000 distinct CDR3 sequences, approximately 35% of them present only once. Healthy Caucasian individuals from Russia aged roughly 6 to 95 served as donors. The germline V and J ends were trimmed by 2 bases and 10 bases, with 5 bases remaining between them. The CDR3 has 10 amino acids. This chain uses TRBV12-3 or TRBV12-4 with TRBJ1-1; D is undetermined. The receptor's source is a man between 18 and 29 years old in good health. Material: blood. The CDR3 here is CASSLYGAFF. The DNA of the CDR3 is TGTGCCAGCAGTTTATACGGAGCTTTCTTT.